Below are 17 T cell receptor beta chains sequenced from a single sample in a study of T cell responses to AZD1222 COVID-19 vaccine (dated by TCRdb to about 2021). The library was generated by the immunoSEQ multiplex PCR assay. TCRdb carries this immuneACCESS record with in-frame sequences only. Its versions omit some clonotypes, under half of them owing to an unresolved V gene in the studies checked, with the rest unexplained. For this sample there are about 140,000 clones; 80% to 95% appear just once. The ten largest account for about 3% of the sample. The time point tag for this specimen amounts to: baseline before first vaccination. The sequencing here drew on peripheral blood, taken on day 0 of AZD1222 vaccination. These receptors all come from an adult in good health.

The chain carries TRBV3-1 (or the pseudogene TRBV3-2) and TRBJ1-1; D remains unclear. The CDR3 is made up of 14 amino acids. Deletions cut 4 bases from V and 1 base from J, with 10 bases between. Germline CDR1 is LGHDT and CDR2 is YNNKEL (reference sequence). The CDR3 nucleotides read TGTGCCAGCAGCCGGTTAGGCGGGAACACTGAAGCTTTCTTT. Translation gives CASSRLGGNTEAFF.

In its sample, this clone was seen once. This chain links TRBV9 with TRBJ2-3; TRBD2 matches 8 bases. The CDR3 covers 15 residues. V dropped 4 bases and J dropped 5; count of bases not matched to a gene: 9. Germline CDR1 reads SGDLS; CDR2 reads YYNGEE. CDR3 DNA: TGTGCCAGCAGCACAAAGCGGGAGAGGTTAGATACGCAGTATTTT. Encoded protein: CASSTKRERLDTQYF.

In this sample, this clone turned up a few times. The V call is TRBV28, the J call TRBJ1-1, with D possibly matching TRBD1 (5 bases). Trimming pared 8 bases from V and 4 bases from J, leaving 14 bases between. The CDR3 is 13 amino acids. Germline V lookup: CDR1 MDHEN, CDR2 SYDVKM. The CDR3 reads CASQGNGATEAFF. As DNA, the CDR3 is TGTGCCAGCCAAGGGAATGGGGCCACTGAAGCTTTCTTT.

The V call is TRBV4-3, the J call TRBJ1-2; 9 nucleotides line up with TRBD1. Germline V gene data show CDR1 as LGHNA and CDR2 as YSLEER. V trimming: 4 bases; J trimming: 5 bases; junction bases outside the gene matches: 11. This CDR3 region has 16 residues. Here the CDR3 reads CASSPSWDRVLYGYTF. Written as DNA, the CDR3 is TGCGCCAGCAGCCCCTCCTGGGACAGGGTACTATATGGCTACACCTTC.

V and J are TRBV19 and TRBJ1-1; a possible D gene is TRBD1 (6 bases). The CDR3 length is 12 residues. The germline V gene encodes CDR1 LNHDA and CDR2 SQIVND (reference sequence). Trimming shortened V by 7 bases and J by 3 bases, and 9 bases separated the two germline ends. The CDR3 here is CASTGDYTEAFF. In DNA, the CDR3 is TGTGCCAGTACAGGGGACTACACTGAAGCTTTCTTT. The variable domain in full, completed from reference TRBV19 and TRBJ1-1, reads DGGITQSPKYLFRKEGQNVTLSCEQNLNHDAMYWYRQDPGQGLRLIYYSQIVNDFQKGDIAEGYSVSREKKESFPLTVTSAQKNPTAFYLCASTGDYTEAFFGQGTRLTVV.

The chain has TRBV27 and TRBJ2-1; D is ambiguous. Trimming cost V 0 bases and J 7 bases, with 7 bases left between them. Germline lookup yields CDR1 MNHEY and CDR2 SMNVEV (reference sequence). The CDR3 is 13 amino acids. The CDR3 spells CASSLSGPNEQFF. CDR3 DNA: TGTGCCAGCAGTTTATCAGGACCTAATGAGCAGTTCTTC.

This chain joins TRBV30 and TRBJ2-7; 9 positions match TRBD1. This CDR3 is 13 amino acids long. V shed 5 bases and J 4 bases; nucleotides not matched to a gene: 6. Germline lookup yields CDR1 GTSNPN and CDR2 SVGIG (reference sequence). The CDR3 is CAWWPGQGYEQYF. In nucleotides, the CDR3 is TGTGCCTGGTGGCCGGGACAGGGATACGAGCAGTACTTC.

This sequence joins TRBV27 and TRBJ2-7, with 7 bases identical to TRBD1. The CDR3 loop spans 13 amino acids. The germline gives CDR1 MNHEY, CDR2 SMNVEV (reference sequence). V lost 0 bases to trimming and J lost 11 bases; unmatched junction nucleotides: 7. The CDR3 loop is CASSLSATGSKYF. For the CDR3, the DNA is TGTGCCAGCAGTTTATCGGCGACAGGGAGTAAGTACTTC.

The genes are TRBV6-4 and TRBJ1-2; weak D call: TRBD1 (6 bases). The CDR3 has 15 amino acids. The ends were cut back, 9 bases at V and 2 bases at J, with 19 bases in the middle. Germline V gene data show CDR1 as MRHNA and CDR2 as SNTAGT. The CDR3 is CASRVGAGPNYGYTF. Here the CDR3 DNA reads TGTGCCAGTCGAGTGGGGGCAGGGCCCAACTATGGCTACACCTTC.

V is TRBV5-4 and J is TRBJ2-2; 8 nucleotides match TRBD2. The CDR3 totals 16 residues. CDR1 SGHNT and CDR2 YYREEE come from the germline V gene (reference sequence). After removal of 3 bases from V and 1 base from J, the junction contained 5 bases not matched to a gene. The CDR3 spells CASSSKAGENTGELFF. CDR3 sequence (DNA): TGTGCCAGCAGCTCGAAAGCGGGAGAGAACACCGGGGAGCTGTTTTTT.

The chain recombines TRBV2 with TRBJ1-1; D is perhaps TRBD1 (6 bases). The CDR3 runs to 13 residues. Germline-derived CDR1 and CDR2 are SNHLY and FYNNEI. Trimming left V 2 bases short and J 7 bases short, with 11 bases between. CDR3 DNA: TGTGCCAGCAGTGAATCGGTGGACAGTGAAGCTTTCTTT. This codes for CASSESVDSEAFF.

The chain is built from TRBV30 and TRBJ2-7; 8 nucleotides line up with TRBD2. Germline V gene lookup returns CDR1 GTSNPN and CDR2 SVGIG (reference sequence). CDR3 size: 13 residues. After removal of 7 bases from V and 5 bases from J, the junction contained 10 bases not matched to a gene. The DNA of the CDR3 is TGTGCCTCCCCTCTGAGCGGGAGCCACGAGCAGTACTTC. It yields the protein CASPLSGSHEQYF.

The V gene is TRBV7-9, the J gene TRBJ1-5; 8 bases are a match to TRBD1. The CDR3 is 16 residues long. Trimming removed 4 bases from V and 6 bases from J; junction bases left unmatched: 11. The germline V gene has CDR1 SEHNR and CDR2 FQNEAQ (reference sequence). CDR3 bases: TGTGCCAGCAGCTCTAACTTGGACAGGGCGAGTCAGCCCCAGCATTTT. This sequence encodes CASSSNLDRASQPQHF.

CDR3 DNA sequence: TGTGCCAGCAGTTTAGGGTCTTACAATGAGCAGTTCTTC. It encodes CASSLGSYNEQFF. This chain connects TRBV12-3 or TRBV12-4 to TRBJ2-1; D uncertain. The germline V and J ends were trimmed by 1 base and 4 bases, with 5 bases remaining between them. This CDR3 contains 13 residues.

The chain has TRBV2 and TRBJ2-3; TRBD1 or TRBD2 may be the D gene (5 bases each). V was cut by 8 bases and J by 4 bases, with 16 bases left in between. The V gene's germline CDR1 is SNHLY and CDR2 FYNNEI. CDR3 size: 14 residues. CDR3 in amino acids: CASPRGQGSDTQYF. In DNA form, the CDR3 reads TGTGCCAGCCCCCGAGGGCAGGGTTCAGATACGCAGTATTTT.

The CDR3 loop is CASSMELNQPQHF. The CDR3 nucleotides read TGTGCCAGCAGCATGGAACTCAATCAGCCCCAGCATTTT. The rearrangement joins TRBV21-1 to TRBJ1-5. TRBV21-1 is described as a pseudogene. The CDR3 runs to 13 residues.

The chain recombines TRBV18 with TRBJ1-5; D gene unclear. The CDR3 is 16 amino acids. Per the germline V gene, CDR1 is KGHSH and CDR2 is LQKENI. Trimming removed 2 bases at V and 1 base at J, with 12 bases between. CDR3: CASSPSGTRSNQPQHF. In DNA, the CDR3 is TGTGCCAGCTCACCATCGGGTACGCGGAGCAATCAGCCCCAGCATTTT.